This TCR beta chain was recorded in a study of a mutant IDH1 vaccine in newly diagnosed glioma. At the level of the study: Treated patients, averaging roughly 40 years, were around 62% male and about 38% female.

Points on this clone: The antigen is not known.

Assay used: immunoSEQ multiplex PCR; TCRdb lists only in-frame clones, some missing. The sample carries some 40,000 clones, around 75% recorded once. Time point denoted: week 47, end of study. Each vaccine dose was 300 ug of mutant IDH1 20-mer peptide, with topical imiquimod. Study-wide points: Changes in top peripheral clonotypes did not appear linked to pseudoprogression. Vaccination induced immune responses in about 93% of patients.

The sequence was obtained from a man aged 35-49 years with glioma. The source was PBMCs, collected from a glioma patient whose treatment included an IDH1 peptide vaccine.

This chain's CDR3 is CAWSNLGTDTQYF. The CDR3 coding sequence is TGTGCCTGGAGTAACCTAGGCACAGATACGCAGTATTTT. The gene calls are TRBV30 and TRBJ2-3; D unclear. The CDR3 has 13 residues. Germline V gene data show CDR1 as GTSNPN and CDR2 as SVGIG (reference sequence). The ends were cut back, 2 bases at V and 1 base at J, with 7 bases in the middle. Together with reference TRBV30 and TRBJ2-3, the CDR3 gives the full variable domain: SQTIHQWPATLVQPVGSPLSLECTVEGTSNPNLYWYRQAAGRGLQLLFYSVGIGQISSEVPQNLSASRPQDRQFILSSKKLLLSDSGFYLCAWSNLGTDTQYFGPGTRLTVL.